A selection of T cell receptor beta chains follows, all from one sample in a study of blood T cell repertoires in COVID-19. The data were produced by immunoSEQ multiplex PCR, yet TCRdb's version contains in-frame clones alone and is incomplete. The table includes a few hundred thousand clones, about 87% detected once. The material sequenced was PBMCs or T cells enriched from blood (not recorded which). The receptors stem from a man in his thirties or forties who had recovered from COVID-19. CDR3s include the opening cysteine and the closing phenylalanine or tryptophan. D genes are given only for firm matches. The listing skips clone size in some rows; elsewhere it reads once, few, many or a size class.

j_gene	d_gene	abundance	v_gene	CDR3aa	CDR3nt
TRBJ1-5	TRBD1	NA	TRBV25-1	CASSVRDRVFSQPQHF	TGTGCCAGCAGTGTCAGGGACAGGGTGTTTTCTCAGCCCCAGCATTTT
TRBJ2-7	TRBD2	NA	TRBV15	CATSRVGGNYEQYF	TGTGCCACCAGCAGAGTGGGGGGGAACTACGAGCAGTACTTC
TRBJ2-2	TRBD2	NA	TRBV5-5	CASSYTSGRVTGELFF	TGTGCCAGCAGCTATACTAGCGGACGTGTCACCGGGGAGCTGTTTTTT
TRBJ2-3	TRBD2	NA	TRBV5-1	CASSLALASTDTQYF	TGCGCCAGCAGCTTGGCACTAGCGAGCACAGATACGCAGTATTTT
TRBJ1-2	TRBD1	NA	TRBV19	CASRLQGAYGYTF	TGTGCCAGTAGATTACAGGGGGCTTATGGCTACACCTTC
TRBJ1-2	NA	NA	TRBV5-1	CASSPSTANYGYTF	TGCGCCAGCAGCCCCTCGACAGCTAACTATGGCTACACCTTC
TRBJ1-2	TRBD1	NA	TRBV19	CASKGTDRDYGYTF	TGTGCCAGTAAGGGCACGGACAGGGACTATGGCTACACCTTC
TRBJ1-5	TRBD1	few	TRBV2	CASRRGQPQPQHF	TGTGCCAGCAGAAGGGGGCAGCCTCAGCCCCAGCATTTT
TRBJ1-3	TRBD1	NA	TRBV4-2	CASSLTGTEGNTIYF	TGTGCCAGCAGCCTTACCGGGACAGAGGGAAACACCATATATTTT
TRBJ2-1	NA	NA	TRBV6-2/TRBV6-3	CASSRLVSYNEQFF	TGTGCCAGCAGTCGACTAGTCTCCTACAATGAGCAGTTCTTC
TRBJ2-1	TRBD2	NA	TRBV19	CASSISRREIEQFF	TGTGCCAGTAGTATCAGCCGGCGGGAGATTGAGCAGTTCTTC
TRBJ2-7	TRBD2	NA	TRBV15	CATSNEGGGPSYEQYF	TGTGCCACCAGCAACGAGGGCGGGGGGCCCTCCTACGAGCAGTACTTC
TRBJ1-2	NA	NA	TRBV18	CASSPTEGRGTGYTF	TGTGCCAGCTCACCGACAGAGGGCAGGGGCACTGGCTACACCTTC
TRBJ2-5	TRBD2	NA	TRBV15	CATSRDWASGEETQYF	TGTGCCACCAGCAGAGATTGGGCTAGCGGAGAAGAGACCCAGTACTTC
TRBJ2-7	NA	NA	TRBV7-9	CASSLDSWRGLGNYEQYF	TGTGCCAGCAGCTTAGACAGTTGGAGGGGGCTGGGGAACTACGAGCAGTACTTC
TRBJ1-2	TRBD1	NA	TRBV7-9	CASSQGGGTGSYGYTF	TGTGCCAGCAGCCAGGGGGGAGGGACAGGATCGTATGGCTACACCTTC
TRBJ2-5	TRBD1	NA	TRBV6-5	CASSSDRGRQETQYF	TGTGCCAGCAGTTCGGACAGGGGGCGCCAAGAGACCCAGTACTTC
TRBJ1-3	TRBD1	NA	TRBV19	CASSERTGSGNTIYF	TGTGCCAGTTCGGAGCGGACAGGGTCTGGAAACACCATATATTTT
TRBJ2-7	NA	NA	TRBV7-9	CASEAAGESYEQYF	TGTGCCAGCGAGGCAGCAGGGGAAAGCTACGAGCAGTACTTC
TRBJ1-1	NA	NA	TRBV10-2	CASMGGNTEAFF	TGCGCCAGCATGGGGGGGAACACTGAAGCTTTCTTT
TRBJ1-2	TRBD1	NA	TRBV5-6	CASSLDRGHTNYGYTF	TGTGCCAGCAGCTTGGACAGGGGGCATACTAACTATGGCTACACCTTC
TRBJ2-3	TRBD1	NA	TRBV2	CASSEAYRGDTQYF	TGTGCCAGCAGTGAAGCCTACAGGGGAGATACGCAGTATTTT
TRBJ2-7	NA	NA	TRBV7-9	CASSLEGVLGQYF	TGTGCCAGCAGCTTAGAGGGAGTCTTGGGGCAGTACTTC
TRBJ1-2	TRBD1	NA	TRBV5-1	CASSPEGAGFTGYTF	TGCGCCAGCAGCCCGGAGGGGGCAGGGTTCACTGGCTACACCTTC
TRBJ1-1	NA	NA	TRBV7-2	CASSLNRAGTEAFF	TGTGCCAGCAGCTTAAACAGGGCGGGCACTGAAGCTTTCTTT
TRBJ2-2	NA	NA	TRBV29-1	CSVDGGVNTGELFF	TGCAGCGTTGACGGAGGGGTGAACACCGGGGAGCTGTTTTTT
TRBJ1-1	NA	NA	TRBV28	CASRSGQLGNTEAFF	TGTGCCAGCAGGTCGGGACAACTGGGGAACACTGAAGCTTTCTTT
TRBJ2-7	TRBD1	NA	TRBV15	CATSREDRASYEQYF	TGTGCCACCAGCAGGGAGGACAGGGCCTCCTACGAGCAGTACTTC
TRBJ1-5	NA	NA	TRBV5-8	CASSPYSTYSNQPQHF	TGTGCCAGCAGCCCCTACTCAACTTATAGCAATCAGCCCCAGCATTTT
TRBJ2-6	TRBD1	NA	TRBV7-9	CASSSGFQGQGRANVLTF	TGTGCCAGCAGCTCGGGTTTCCAGGGACAGGGACGGGCCAACGTCCTGACTTTC
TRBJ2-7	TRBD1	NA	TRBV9	CASSAGTGVSYEQYF	TGTGCCAGCAGCGCCGGGACAGGGGTCTCCTACGAGCAGTACTTC